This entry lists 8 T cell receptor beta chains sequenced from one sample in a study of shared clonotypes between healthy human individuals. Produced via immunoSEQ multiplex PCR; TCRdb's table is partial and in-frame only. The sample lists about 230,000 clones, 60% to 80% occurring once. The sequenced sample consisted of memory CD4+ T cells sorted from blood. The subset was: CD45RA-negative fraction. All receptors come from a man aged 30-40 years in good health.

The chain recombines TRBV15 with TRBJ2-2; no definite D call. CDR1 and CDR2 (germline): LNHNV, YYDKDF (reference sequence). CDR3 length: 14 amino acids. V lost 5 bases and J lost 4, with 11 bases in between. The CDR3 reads CATSGGRFTGELFF. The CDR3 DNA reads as TGTGCCACCAGCGGTGGCCGGTTCACCGGGGAGCTGTTTTTT.

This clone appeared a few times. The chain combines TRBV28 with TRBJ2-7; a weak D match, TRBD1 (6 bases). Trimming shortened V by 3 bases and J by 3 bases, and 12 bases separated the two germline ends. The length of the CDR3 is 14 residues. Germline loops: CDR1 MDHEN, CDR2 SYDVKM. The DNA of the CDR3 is TGTGCCAGCAGTTTTGGGACAACAAACTACGAGCAGTACTTC. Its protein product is CASSFGTTNYEQYF.

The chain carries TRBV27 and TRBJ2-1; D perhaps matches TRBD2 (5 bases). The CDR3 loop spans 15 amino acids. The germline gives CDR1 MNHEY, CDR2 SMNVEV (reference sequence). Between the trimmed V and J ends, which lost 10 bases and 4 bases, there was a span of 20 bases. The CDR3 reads CATQGGLDGYNEQFF. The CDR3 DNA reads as TGTGCCACCCAAGGAGGACTGGATGGGTACAATGAGCAGTTCTTC.

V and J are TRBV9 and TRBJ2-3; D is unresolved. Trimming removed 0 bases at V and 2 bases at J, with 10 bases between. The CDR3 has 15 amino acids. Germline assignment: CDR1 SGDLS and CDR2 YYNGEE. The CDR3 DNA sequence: TGTGCCAGCAGCGTAGGGGGAAAAGTCACAGATACGCAGTATTTT. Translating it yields CASSVGGKVTDTQYF.

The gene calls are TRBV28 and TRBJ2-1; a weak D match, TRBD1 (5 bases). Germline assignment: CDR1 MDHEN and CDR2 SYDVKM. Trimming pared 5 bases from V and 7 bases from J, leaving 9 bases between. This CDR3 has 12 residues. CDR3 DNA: TGTGCCAGCAGTCTGACAGAAAATGAGCAGTTCTTC. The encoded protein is CASSLTENEQFF.

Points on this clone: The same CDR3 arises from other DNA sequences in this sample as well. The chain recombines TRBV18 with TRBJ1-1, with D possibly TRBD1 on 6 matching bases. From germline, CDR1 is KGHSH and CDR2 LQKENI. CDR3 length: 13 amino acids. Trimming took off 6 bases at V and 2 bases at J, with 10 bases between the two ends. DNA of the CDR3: TGTGCCAGCTCGCCAGGGGTCAACACTGAAGCTTTCTTT. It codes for CASSPGVNTEAFF.

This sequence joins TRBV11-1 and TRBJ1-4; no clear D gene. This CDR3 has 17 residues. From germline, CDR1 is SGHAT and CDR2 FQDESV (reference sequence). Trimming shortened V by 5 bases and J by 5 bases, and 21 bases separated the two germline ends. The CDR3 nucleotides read TGTGCCAGCAGCCGCCACTTTGTCCTGAGAGGGAATGAAAAACTGTTTTTT. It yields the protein CASSRHFVLRGNEKLFF. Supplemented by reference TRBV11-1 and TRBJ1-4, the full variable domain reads EAEVAQSPRYKITEKSQAVAFWCDPISGHATLYWYRQILGQGPELLVQFQDESVVDDSQLPKDRFSAERLKGVDSTLKIQPAELGDSAMYLCASSRHFVLRGNEKLFFGSGTQLSVL.

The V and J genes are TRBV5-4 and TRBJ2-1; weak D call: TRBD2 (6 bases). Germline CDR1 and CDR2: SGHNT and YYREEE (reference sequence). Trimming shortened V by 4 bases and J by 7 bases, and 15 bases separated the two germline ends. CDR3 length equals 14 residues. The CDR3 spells CASSRGTQGNEQFF. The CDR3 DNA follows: TGTGCCAGCAGCCGCGGGACCCAAGGGAATGAGCAGTTCTTC.